This paragraph reports one TCR beta chain. There are a few counts of this clone. Its specific antigen is unknown. Base qualities are missing; no much larger clone stands one base away. The meaning of the sample's time point label: roughly 12 months on ibrutinib. Around 2 micrograms of genomic DNA were extracted from cryopreserved PBMCs for TCR beta library preparation. Longitudinal blood samples from CLL patients on ibrutinib monotherapy underwent high-throughput TCR beta sequencing. The patients were enrolled in a single-center, open-label phase 2 trial of ibrutinib monotherapy. This specimen comes from a study of cytotoxic CD8 clonotypes in ibrutinib-treated CLL (dated by TCRdb to the early 2020s). Concerning the study at large: The cohort had around twelve relapsed/refractory and roughly 15 treatment-naive patients; about 17 were IGHV unmutated. An average of 255,043 productive templates and around 100,000 productive rearrangements was obtained per sample. Cryopreserved peripheral blood mononuclear cells were collected at three points: before therapy, at response, and at either sustained remission or disease progression. Patients were still on ibrutinib when every remission and progressive disease sample was collected. Longitudinal samples were obtainable from 26 of the 86 participants in the trial. The response samples were drawn at a median of roughly twelve months into treatment, with a range of roughly 6 to 36 months. Partial responses were observed in approximately 24 patients and complete responses in 2; after a median follow-up of 68 months, remission was maintained in roughly 15 patients and progression was observed in about twelve.

General conclusions and limits of the study: Sampling times were not matched between patients in sustained remission and patients whose disease was progressing, and lymph node repertoires were not examined. Baseline clonality was found to be higher than that of age-matched healthy donors and was strongly correlated with circulating CD8+ T-cell counts. Public clonotypes were rare and either shrank or stayed stable during treatment, and the rise in clonality at ibrutinib response reflected expansion of private clonotypes. Clonality increased at ibrutinib response, stayed stable in sustained remission, and fell back toward baseline at progression.

On a MiSeq, deep resolution sequencing aimed for a depth between 1 in 1 million and 1 in 200,000 T cells, with each clonotype covered approximately 9.8x on average. The immunoSEQ hsTCRB Kit was used to generate the TCR beta libraries. Concerning the study's data processing: The data were analyzed with ImmunoSEQ Analyzer and ImmunoSEQ Data Assistant, and V, D and J gene assignments followed IMGT definitions. Clonality, with values ranging from 0 to 1, was calculated as one minus the normalized Shannon entropy of productive rearrangement frequencies. Only overrepresented clonotypes making up at least 0.05% of each patient's repertoire were included in the public clonotype analysis. Roughly 12 age-matched healthy donor repertoires from immuneACCESS were used as controls for clonality. The source is immuneACCESS, and TCRdb retained only in-frame sequences with V and J called. Part of the clones is not carried over; for the studies checked, unresolved V genes explain less than half of this, and the remainder is unexplained. D and trimming come from the DNA, and the V and J calls and clone size come from that table. The sample records under 200,000 clones, more than 65% of which are singletons. Together, the top ten hold over 2% of the sample.

A distance of 15 bases separates the germline ends of V and J, which lose 4 bases and 2 bases respectively. The CDR3 has 17 amino acids, counting the end cysteine and phenylalanine. The read is trimmed to its CDR3 DNA, 51 bases read in frame from base 1. From the germline V gene (reference sequence), CDR1 is LNHDA and CDR2 is SQIVND. This material consisted of PBMCs, taken after 12 months of ibrutinib treatment. The source is a human donor with chronic lymphocytic leukemia. The V and J genes are TRBV19 and TRBJ2-6; a weak D assignment points to TRBD1 (5 bases agree). The nucleotide sequence is TGTGCCAGTAGTACGGGCAGGGTACAACCTGGGGCCAACGTCCTGACTTTC. It is translated as CASSTGRVQPGANVLTF.